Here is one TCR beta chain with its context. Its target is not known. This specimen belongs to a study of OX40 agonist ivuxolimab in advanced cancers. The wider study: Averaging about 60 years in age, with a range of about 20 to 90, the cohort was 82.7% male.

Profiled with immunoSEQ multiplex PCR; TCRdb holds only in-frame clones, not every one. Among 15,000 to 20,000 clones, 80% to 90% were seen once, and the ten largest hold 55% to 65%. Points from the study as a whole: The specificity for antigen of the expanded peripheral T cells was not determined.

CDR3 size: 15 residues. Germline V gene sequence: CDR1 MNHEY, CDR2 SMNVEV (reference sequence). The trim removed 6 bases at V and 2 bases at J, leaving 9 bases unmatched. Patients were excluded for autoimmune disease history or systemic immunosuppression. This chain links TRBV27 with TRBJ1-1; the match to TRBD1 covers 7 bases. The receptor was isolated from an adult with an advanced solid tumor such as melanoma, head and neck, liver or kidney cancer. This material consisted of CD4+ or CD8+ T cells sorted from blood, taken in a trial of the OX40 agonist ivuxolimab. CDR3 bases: TGTGCCAGCAGGATACAGGGGTTTACAAACACTGAAGCTTTCTTT. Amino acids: CASRIQGFTNTEAFF.